Below, 32 T cell receptor beta chains from the same sample are listed, as sequenced in a study of CD8+ T cells in alopecia areata. In each case, RNA was isolated and then reverse transcribed into cDNA as the sequencing template. Assay used: immunoSEQ multiplex PCR; TCRdb lists only in-frame clones, some missing. Of 75,000 to 85,000 clones detected, roughly 66% appear once; the ten largest clones hold around 22%. The treatment: oral pan-JAK inhibitor, 5-10 mg twice daily. Specimen: CD8+ T cells sorted from blood, collected at week 24, from a patient treated with tofacitinib. These TCRs come from a human donor with alopecia areata.

Comments on this clone: One end of the junction does not line up with germline, which may come from a read error. Other DNA sequences of this sample code for an identical CDR3. V usage is TRBV6-5 and J usage is TRBJ1-5; possible D gene TRBD1, 6 bases. Germline loops: CDR1 MNHEY, CDR2 SVGAGI. This CDR3 has 13 amino acids. CDR3 sequence reads: CASSIGQNQPQHF. The CDR3, as DNA: TGTGCTAGCAGTATCGGACAGAATCAGCCCCAGCATTTT.

About this clone itself: Other nucleotide sequences from this sample produce the same CDR3. This chain links TRBV29-1 with TRBJ1-1, with a possible D match to TRBD1 (5 bases). Trimming removed 4 bases at V and 8 bases at J, with 8 bases between. Germline CDR1 SQVTM, CDR2 ANQGSEA. The CDR3 contains 10 residues. The CDR3 DNA reads TGCAGCGTTGGGGGCAAGGAAGCTTTCTTT. This codes for CSVGGKEAFF.

The chain is built from TRBV5-1 and TRBJ1-1; D unclear. Germline CDR1 SGHRS, CDR2 YFSETQ. The CDR3 runs to 16 residues. Trimming took off 2 bases at V and 8 bases at J, with 22 bases between the two ends. CDR3 nucleotide sequence: TGCGCCAGCAGCTTAACACGAGATCTAATTCTTCGCGAAGCTTTCTTT. Its translation is CASSLTRDLILREAFF.

This chain connects TRBV7-3 to TRBJ1-5; a possible D gene is TRBD1 (6 bases). From germline, CDR1 is SGHTA and CDR2 FQGTGA. V was cut by 4 bases and J by 0 bases, with 16 bases left in between. The CDR3 consists of 17 residues. CDR3: CASSSRDTYYSNQPQHF. For the CDR3, the DNA is TGTGCCAGCAGCTCCCGGGACACCTATTATAGCAATCAGCCCCAGCATTTT.

The chain recombines TRBV27 with TRBJ2-3, with D perhaps matching TRBD2 (5 bases). Germline V lookup: CDR1 MNHEY, CDR2 SMNVEV (reference sequence). Trimming cost V 2 bases and J 5 bases, with 14 bases left between them. This CDR3 is 15 amino acids long. The CDR3 sequence is CASSLGEFAQDTQYF. Written as DNA, the CDR3 is TGTGCCAGCAGTTTAGGGGAGTTTGCACAAGATACGCAGTATTTT.

This clone was seen a few times. This chain connects TRBV13 to TRBJ2-7; TRBD1 aligns across 10 bases. J was trimmed by 3 bases and V by 5 bases; bases with no gene match: 7. The CDR3 runs to 15 residues. Per the germline V gene, CDR1 is PRHDT and CDR2 is FYEKMQ (reference sequence). In DNA, the CDR3 is TGTGCCAGCAGCAACGGGACAGGGGCCAACTACGAGCAGTACTTC. Its protein is CASSNGTGANYEQYF.

The chain recombines TRBV6-5 with TRBJ2-7; D unclear. V gave up 6 bases and J gave up 3 bases, with 12 bases separating them. The germline CDR1 and CDR2 sequences are MNHEY and SVGAGI. The CDR3 has 13 residues. CDR3 region: CASRGGRIYEQYF. CDR3 nucleotides: TGTGCCAGCAGGGGCGGACGGATCTACGAGCAGTACTTC.

The chain links TRBV6-5 to TRBJ1-1; D unclear. The CDR3 has 13 amino acids. CDR1 MNHEY and CDR2 SVGAGI come from the germline V gene. V lost 0 bases and J lost 6, with 8 bases in between. The CDR3 bases are TGTGCCAGCAGTTACTCGTTGCAGGCTGAAGCTTTCTTT. It yields the protein CASSYSLQAEAFF.

J is TRBJ2-7 and V is TRBV29-1; D is ambiguous. CDR3 length: 12 residues. The V end was cut by 7 bases, the J end by 3 bases, with 13 bases between. Per germline, CDR1 SQVTM and CDR2 ANQGSEA. CDR3 amino acids: CSAEVGDYEQYF. The CDR3 DNA is TGCAGCGCCGAGGTCGGAGACTACGAGCAGTACTTC.

The V and J genes are TRBV11-1 and TRBJ1-1; D is perhaps TRBD1 (6 bases). CDR1 is SGHAT, CDR2 FQDESV, per germline (reference sequence). Trimming shortened V by 1 base and J by 0 bases, and 15 bases separated the two germline ends. The CDR3 length is 17 residues. CDR3 amino acids: CASSLGPGQSMNTEAFF. The DNA for the CDR3 is TGTGCCAGCAGCTTAGGGCCCGGACAGAGTATGAACACTGAAGCTTTCTTT. Variable domain in full (rest from reference TRBV11-1 and TRBJ1-1): EAEVAQSPRYKITEKSQAVAFWCDPISGHATLYWYRQILGQGPELLVQFQDESVVDDSQLPKDRFSAERLKGVDSTLKIQPAELGDSAMYLCASSLGPGQSMNTEAFFGQGTRLTVV.

The genes are TRBV29-1 and TRBJ2-2; D not resolved. V lost 5 bases to trimming and J lost 4 bases, with 8 bases between them. CDR3 length: 12 amino acids. Germline CDR1 and CDR2: SQVTM and ANQGSEA. The CDR3, as DNA: TGCAGCGTTTACGGCGGCACCGGGGAGCTGTTTTTT. Encoded protein: CSVYGGTGELFF.

The chain carries TRBV11-2 and TRBJ1-1; perhaps TRBD1 as D (6 bases). This CDR3 region has 15 residues. V was trimmed by 5 bases and J by 5 bases, leaving 18 bases between them. The germline gives CDR1 SGHAT, CDR2 FQNNGV. The CDR3 bases are TGTGCCAGCAGCGTAACCGGGACACTGGGGACTGAAGCTTTCTTT. This sequence encodes CASSVTGTLGTEAFF.

The CDR3 here is CASSLYGPADTQYF. The CDR3 DNA reads as TGTGCCAGCAGCCTATACGGGCCGGCTGATACGCAGTATTTT. The genes are TRBV5-4 and TRBJ2-3; the D is unclear. Germline V gives CDR1 SGHNT, CDR2 YYREEE (reference sequence). The CDR3 spans 14 residues. Trimming shortened V by 4 bases and J by 6 bases, and 15 bases separated the two germline ends.

This clone was observed a handful of times. The chain joins TRBV4-3 to TRBJ2-7; D is perhaps TRBD1 (6 bases). Per germline, CDR1 LGHNA and CDR2 YSLEER. The ends were cut back, 1 base at V and 3 bases at J, with 10 bases in the middle. This CDR3 has 14 residues. This chain's CDR3 is CASSQGAGDYEQYF. DNA for the CDR3: TGCGCCAGCAGCCAAGGTGCAGGGGACTACGAGCAGTACTTC.

On this clone: An end of the junction differs from the germline gene, which may be a read error. The chain is built from TRBV30 and TRBJ1-1; D may be TRBD1 (6 bases). This CDR3 is 13 amino acids long. The germline V gene has CDR1 GTSNPN and CDR2 SVGIG (reference sequence). The CDR3 nucleotides are TGTGCCTCCGACGGACAGCCCTACACCGAAGCTTTCTTT. Translating it yields CASDGQPYTEAFF. Drawing the rest from reference TRBV30 and TRBJ1-1, the complete variable domain is SQTIHQWPATLVQPVGSPLSLECTVEGTSNPNLYWYRQAAGRGLQLLFYSVGIGQISSEVPQNLSASRPQDRQFILSSKKLLLSDSGFYLCASDGQPYTEAFFGQGTRLTVV.

V is TRBV5-1 and J is TRBJ1-1, with TRBD1 identical over 7 bases. Germline V gene lookup returns CDR1 SGHRS and CDR2 YFSETQ. Trimming cost V 6 bases and J 1 base; bases outside gene matches: 9. The CDR3 consists of 15 residues. CDR3 protein: CASTRRTGPNTEAFF. CDR3 sequence (DNA): TGCGCCAGCACCCGACGGACAGGACCGAACACTGAAGCTTTCTTT.

The rearrangement links TRBV19 to TRBJ1-1; D is undetermined. Per the germline V gene, CDR1 is LNHDA and CDR2 is SQIVND (reference sequence). V lost 7 bases, J lost 3 bases, and 9 bases lay in between. The CDR3 loop spans 12 amino acids. In nucleotides, the CDR3 is TGTGCCAGTACCTGGAGAGACACTGAAGCTTTCTTT. Its translation is CASTWRDTEAFF. Full variable domain (remainder filled in from reference TRBV19 and TRBJ1-1): DGGITQSPKYLFRKEGQNVTLSCEQNLNHDAMYWYRQDPGQGLRLIYYSQIVNDFQKGDIAEGYSVSREKKESFPLTVTSAQKNPTAFYLCASTWRDTEAFFGQGTRLTVV.

This clone has only a few counts. This chain links TRBV6-5 with TRBJ2-7, with 7 bases aligning to TRBD1. The CDR3 length is 15 residues. Per the germline V gene, CDR1 is MNHEY and CDR2 is SVGAGI. J lost 4 bases, V lost 8 bases, and 14 bases had no gene match. This CDR3 is CASCISGQKIYEQYF. The CDR3 region has the DNA TGTGCCAGCTGCATTTCGGGACAGAAGATATACGAGCAGTACTTC.

V usage is TRBV7-9 and J usage is TRBJ2-5; 14 nucleotides align to TRBD2. The length of the CDR3 is 17 residues. After removal of 2 bases from V and 4 bases from J, the junction contained 6 bases not matched to a gene. Germline V gene data show CDR1 as SEHNR and CDR2 as FQNEAQ (reference sequence). CDR3 amino acids: CASSLPGTSGRGETQYF. The CDR3, as DNA: TGTGCCAGCAGCTTACCTGGGACTAGCGGGAGAGGAGAGACCCAGTACTTC. The full variable domain, completed using reference TRBV7-9 and TRBJ2-5, is DTGVSQNPRHKITKRGQNVTFRCDPISEHNRLYWYRQTLGQGPEFLTYFQNEAQLEKSRLLSDRFSAERPKGSFSTLEIQRTEQGDSAMYLCASSLPGTSGRGETQYFGPGTRLLVL.

The chain uses TRBV6-5 and TRBJ2-7, with D possibly being TRBD1 (7 bases). The CDR3 has 14 amino acids. V dropped 5 bases and J dropped 3 bases, with 14 bases sitting between them. Germline loops: CDR1 MNHEY, CDR2 SVGAGI. CDR3 sequence: CASSTQGGIYEQYF. Here the CDR3 DNA reads TGTGCCAGCAGTACGCAGGGGGGAATCTACGAGCAGTACTTC.

The chain joins TRBV2 to TRBJ2-7; the D gene is possibly TRBD1 (6 bases). This CDR3 region has 13 residues. V lost 6 bases and J lost 5, with 14 bases in between. The germline V gene has CDR1 SNHLY and CDR2 FYNNEI. The CDR3 bases are TGTGCCAGCAGGAGACAGGAGCAGGACGAGCAGTACTTC. This gives the protein CASRRQEQDEQYF.

The V call is TRBV15, the J call TRBJ2-3; 9 positions agree with TRBD2. Germline CDR1 LNHNV, CDR2 YYDKDF (reference sequence). Trimming cost V 0 bases and J 3 bases; bases outside gene matches: 7. CDR3 size: 17 residues. The CDR3 nucleotides are TGTGCCACCAGCAGAGATGGTTCTAGCGGGGTAACAGATACGCAGTATTTT. Encoded protein: CATSRDGSSGVTDTQYF.

The V and J genes are TRBV20-1 and TRBJ1-2; no firm D call. Germline values: CDR1 DFQATT, CDR2 SNEGSKA (reference sequence). V lost 8 bases and J 3 bases, leaving 10 bases between the germline ends. This CDR3 has 11 residues. CDR3 sequence reads: CSLFRDYGYTF. CDR3 coding DNA: TGCAGTCTCTTCAGAGACTATGGCTACACCTTC.

This clone has only one observation. V and J are TRBV9 and TRBJ1-5, with 7 bases fitting TRBD1. The V gene end was trimmed by 0 bases and the J gene end by 4 bases; junction bases not matched to a gene: 4. CDR1 and CDR2 from the germline V gene are SGDLS and YYNGEE. The CDR3 has 15 amino acids. CDR3 sequence: CASSVGGQRNQPQHF. DNA of the CDR3: TGTGCCAGCAGCGTAGGGGGACAGAGGAATCAGCCCCAGCATTTT.

DNA for the CDR3: TGCAGCGTTGAGAATGAGCGGGAGAGCTCCTACGAGCAGTACTTC. Translating gives CSVENERESSYEQYF. The chain joins TRBV29-1 to TRBJ2-7; the match to TRBD2 covers 8 bases. Trimming removed 3 bases from V and 0 bases from J; junction bases left unmatched: 7. CDR3 length equals 15 residues. Germline CDR1 is SQVTM and CDR2 is ANQGSEA.

This clone appeared a few times. This chain joins TRBV14 and TRBJ1-6; D unclear. V was shortened by 0 bases and J by 10 bases, with 13 bases between the two germline ends. The CDR3 has 15 residues. CDR1 is SGHDN, CDR2 FVKESK, per germline. The CDR3 DNA reads as TGTGCCAGCAGCCAAGATGTCGGATTGAGGTCACCCCTCCACTTT. This gives the protein CASSQDVGLRSPLHF. Complete variable domain (other parts from reference TRBV14 and TRBJ1-6): EAGVTQFPSHSVIEKGQTVTLRCDPISGHDNLYWYRRVMGKEIKFLLHFVKESKQDESGMPNNRFLAERTGGTYSTLKVQPAELEDSGVYFCASSQDVGLRSPLHFGNGTRLTVT.

The chain employs TRBV29-1 and TRBJ2-2, with D uncertain. The CDR3 sequence is 13 residues long. Between the trimmed V and J ends, which lost 2 bases and 2 bases, there was a span of 6 bases. CDR1 and CDR2 from the germline V gene are SQVTM and ANQGSEA. In DNA, the CDR3 is TGCAGCGTTGAAAAGCCAAACACCGGGGAGCTGTTTTTT. It codes for CSVEKPNTGELFF.

The rearrangement joins TRBV7-9 to TRBJ2-5, with D tentatively TRBD1 (6 bases). Germline V gene data show CDR1 as SEHNR and CDR2 as FQNEAQ (reference sequence). The CDR3 extends over 14 amino acids. Trimming took off 5 bases at V and 0 bases at J, with 10 bases between the two ends. The CDR3 loop is CASSPDRYQETQYF. CDR3 coding DNA: TGTGCCAGCAGCCCCGACAGGTACCAAGAGACCCAGTACTTC.

V usage is TRBV18 and J usage is TRBJ2-1; D might be TRBD1 or TRBD2, each matching 5 bases. The CDR3 runs to 15 residues. The germline V gene has CDR1 KGHSH and CDR2 LQKENI. Trimming left V 7 bases short and J 5 bases short, with 18 bases between. In nucleotides, the CDR3 is TGTGCCAGCTGGTCGGGGACCCCCGGGAACAATGAGCAGTTCTTC. Encoded protein: CASWSGTPGNNEQFF.

The V and J genes are TRBV6-5 and TRBJ1-5; 7 positions agree with TRBD1. V lost 6 bases and J lost 6; bases outside the gene matches: 5. The CDR3 length is 13 residues. Germline V lookup: CDR1 MNHEY, CDR2 SVGAGI. Here the CDR3 reads CASSPGDSQPQHF. In nucleotides, the CDR3 is TGTGCCAGCAGCCCCGGGGACAGTCAGCCCCAGCATTTT.

The J gene is TRBJ2-7, the V gene TRBV7-2; no reliable D call. The V end was cut by 2 bases, the J end by 0 bases, with 5 bases between. The length of the CDR3 is 13 residues. Looked up from germline, CDR1 is SGHTA and CDR2 is FQGNSA. In DNA form, the CDR3 reads TGTGCCAGCAGCTTATACCCCTCCTACGAGCAGTACTTC. This translates into CASSLYPSYEQYF.

The chain links TRBV9 to TRBJ2-2; no clear D gene. Trimming took 0 bases from V and 1 from J, leaving 7 bases between them. The CDR3 has 15 residues. Germline CDR1 SGDLS, CDR2 YYNGEE. The CDR3 nucleotides read TGTGCCAGCAGCGTAGGCCAGGTGAACACCGGGGAGCTGTTTTTT. This sequence encodes CASSVGQVNTGELFF.